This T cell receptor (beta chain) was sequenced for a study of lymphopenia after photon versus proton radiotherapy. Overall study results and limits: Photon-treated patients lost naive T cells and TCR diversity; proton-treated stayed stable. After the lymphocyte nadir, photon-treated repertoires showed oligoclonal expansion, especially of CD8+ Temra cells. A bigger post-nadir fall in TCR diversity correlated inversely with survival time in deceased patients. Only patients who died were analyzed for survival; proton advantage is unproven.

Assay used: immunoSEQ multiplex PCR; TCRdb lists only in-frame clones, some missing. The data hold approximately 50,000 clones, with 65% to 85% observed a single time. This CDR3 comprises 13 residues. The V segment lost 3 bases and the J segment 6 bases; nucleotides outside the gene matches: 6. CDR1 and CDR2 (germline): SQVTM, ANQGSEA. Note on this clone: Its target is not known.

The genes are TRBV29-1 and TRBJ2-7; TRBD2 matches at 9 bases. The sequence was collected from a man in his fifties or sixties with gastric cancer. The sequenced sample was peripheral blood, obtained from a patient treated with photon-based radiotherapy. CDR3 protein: CSVEAGGFGEQYF. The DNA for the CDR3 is TGCAGCGTTGAGGCGGGAGGGTTTGGCGAGCAGTACTTC.